The 24 T cell receptor beta chains presented below share a single source sample, sequenced in a study of blood T cell repertoires in COVID-19 (dated by TCRdb to 2020 to 2022). Receptor amplification or capture employed the immunoSEQ multiplex PCR assay. In its TCRdb copy, this immuneACCESS table keeps in-frame sequences only and misses some clones. Where compared with another copy, unresolved V genes explain less than half of these, and the others have no known cause. A total of fewer than 250,000 clones appear in this sample, approximately 87% of them only once. The top ten hold over 2% of the sample. The sequencing sample was made of peripheral blood. Receptors were obtained from a woman aged 45 to 65 with acute or convalescent COVID-19.

This sequence joins TRBV24-1 and TRBJ2-7; D is possibly TRBD1 (6 bases). CDR1 KGHDR and CDR2 SFDVKD come from the germline V gene. This CDR3 region has 17 residues. Trimming shortened V by 6 bases and J by 1 base, and 21 bases separated the two germline ends. The CDR3 region is CATSPTVGRGISYEQYF. The CDR3, as DNA: TGTGCCACCAGTCCCACTGTGGGCAGGGGCATATCCTACGAGCAGTACTTC.

The rearrangement uses TRBV30 and TRBJ1-1; D unclear. The CDR3 runs 15 residues. From germline, CDR1 is GTSNPN and CDR2 SVGIG (reference sequence). V was clipped by 0 bases and J by 4 bases, with 15 bases between them. CDR3 residues: CAWSVVTGVSTEAFF. In DNA form, the CDR3 reads TGTGCCTGGAGTGTGGTTACGGGTGTGAGCACTGAAGCTTTCTTT.

This clone has a handful of counts. The V and J genes are TRBV24-1 and TRBJ2-5, with a possible D match to TRBD1 (5 bases). Germline CDR1 is KGHDR and CDR2 is SFDVKD. Trimming took 3 bases from V and 7 from J, leaving 14 bases between them. The CDR3 spans 14 residues. Here the CDR3 reads CATSDARVIGTQYF. CDR3 DNA: TGTGCCACCAGTGATGCCAGGGTGATTGGGACCCAGTACTTC.

The V call is TRBV5-6, the J call TRBJ1-2; 7 nucleotides agree with TRBD1. This CDR3 contains 14 residues. V trimming: 4 bases; J trimming: 0 bases; junction bases outside the gene matches: 3. CDR1 and CDR2 (germline): SGHDT, YYEEEE. DNA for the CDR3: TGTGCCAGCAGCGACGGGACAGCTAACTATGGCTACACCTTC. Its protein product is CASSDGTANYGYTF.

This chain links TRBV18 with TRBJ2-5; TRBD1 aligns across 8 bases. The J segment lost 5 bases and the V segment lost 3 bases, leaving 8 bases of the junction unmatched. This CDR3 is 15 amino acids long. Germline-derived CDR1 and CDR2 are KGHSH and LQKENI. The CDR3 region is CASSPLTRTGETQYF. CDR3 sequence (DNA): TGTGCCAGCTCACCGCTTACACGGACAGGGGAGACCCAGTACTTC.

CDR3 bases: TGTGCCAGCCAGGGGGGCTCCTACAATGAGCAGTTCTTC. Its protein product is CASQGGSYNEQFF. The V gene is TRBV27, the J gene TRBJ2-1, with D possibly being TRBD1 (7 bases). Trimming cost V 8 bases and J 0 bases, with 8 bases left between them. The CDR3 totals 13 residues. The germline CDR1 and CDR2 sequences are MNHEY and SMNVEV (reference sequence).

This chain joins TRBV7-3 and TRBJ1-2; 9 bases match TRBD1. The CDR3 has 15 residues. The germline CDR1 and CDR2 sequences are SGHTA and FQGTGA. The V and J ends lost 5 bases and 8 bases, in that order; junction bases with no gene match: 12. The DNA of the CDR3 is TGTGCCAGCAGCCCCGGGACAGGGAGTTCGGAAGGCTACACCTTC. Translated, it gives CASSPGTGSSEGYTF. Filled out from reference TRBV7-3 and TRBJ1-2, the complete variable domain reads GAGVSQTPSNKVTEKGKYVELRCDPISGHTALYWYRQSLGQGPEFLIYFQGTGAADDSGLPNDRFFAVRPEGSVSTLKIQRTERGDSAVYLCASSPGTGSSEGYTFGSGTRLTVV.

The table lists this clone with a count of one. The chain uses TRBV11-2 and TRBJ2-5; a weak D match, TRBD2 (6 bases). Trimming took off 3 bases at V and 2 bases at J, with 16 bases between the two ends. The CDR3 spans 16 residues. CDR1 is SGHAT and CDR2 is FQNNGV in the germline V gene. The CDR3 reads CASSFNLASIQETQYF. CDR3 bases: TGTGCCAGCAGCTTTAACCTAGCGTCGATTCAAGAGACCCAGTACTTC.

This clone was counted once. The rearrangement joins TRBV27 to TRBJ1-2, with D perhaps matching TRBD1 (5 bases). CDR1 and CDR2 (germline): MNHEY, SMNVEV (reference sequence). Trimming pared 5 bases from V and 0 bases from J, leaving 16 bases between. The CDR3 covers 16 residues. CDR3 nucleotide sequence: TGTGCCAGCAGTATCCTTCCGTGGGGCGCTAACTATGGCTACACCTTC. It encodes CASSILPWGANYGYTF.

The V call is TRBV10-3, the J call TRBJ2-7, with TRBD1 matching 10 bases. This CDR3 is 15 amino acids long. Germline assignment: CDR1 ENHRY and CDR2 SYGVKD. V lost 2 bases and J lost 5; bases outside the gene matches: 6. CDR3 in DNA: TGTGCCATCAGTGAGGCTGACAGGGGGCCGCACGAGCAGTACTTC. This sequence encodes CAISEADRGPHEQYF.

The chain recombines TRBV19 with TRBJ2-3; 7 bases are shared with TRBD2. Germline V gene lookup returns CDR1 LNHDA and CDR2 SQIVND (reference sequence). CDR3 length equals 15 residues. V was clipped by 5 bases and J by 2 bases; unmatched bases: 7. DNA of the CDR3: TGTGCCAGTAGTGCGGCGGGGGTCGTCACAGATACGCAGTATTTT. It encodes CASSAAGVVTDTQYF.

CDR3 sequence: CASSARAEGNTEAFF. CDR3 in DNA: TGTGCCAGCTCAGCCCGGGCCGAGGGGAACACTGAAGCTTTCTTT. This chain uses TRBV18 with TRBJ1-1; D remains ambiguous. The CDR3 sequence is 15 residues long. Trimming cost V 5 bases and J 1 base, with 14 bases left between them. Looked up from germline, CDR1 is KGHSH and CDR2 is LQKENI.

The chain combines TRBV13 with TRBJ2-7, with a possible D match to TRBD2 (5 bases). The CDR3 consists of 13 residues. Trimming removed 5 bases at V and 4 bases at J, with 12 bases between. Germline values: CDR1 PRHDT, CDR2 FYEKMQ (reference sequence). The CDR3 here is CASSPLGSYEQYF. CDR3 nucleotide sequence: TGTGCCAGCAGCCCGCTAGGGAGTTACGAGCAGTACTTC.

This clone was counted a single time. The rearrangement uses TRBV5-5 and TRBJ2-7, with D possibly being TRBD2 (5 bases). CDR3 size: 17 residues. Trimming took 0 bases from V and 7 from J, leaving 23 bases between them. Germline CDR1 reads SGHKS; CDR2 reads YYEKEE (reference sequence). This chain's CDR3 is CASSLALLASSPWEQYF. For the CDR3, the DNA is TGTGCCAGCAGCTTGGCCCTTCTAGCCTCCTCCCCCTGGGAGCAGTACTTC.

The chain combines TRBV7-7 with TRBJ2-2, with 7 positions matching TRBD1. The germline CDR1 and CDR2 sequences are SSHAT and FNYEAQ (reference sequence). This CDR3 is 15 amino acids long. V lost 1 base and J lost 3; bases outside the gene matches: 2. This CDR3 is CASSLGDSHTGELFF. The CDR3 DNA is TGTGCCAGCAGCTTAGGGGACAGTCACACCGGGGAGCTGTTTTTT. The whole variable domain, filled in from reference TRBV7-7 and TRBJ2-2, reads GAGVSQSPRYKVTKRGQDVTLRCDPISSHATLYWYQQALGQGPEFLTYFNYEAQPDKSGLPSDRFSAERPEGSISTLTIQRTEQRDSAMYRCASSLGDSHTGELFFGEGSRLTVL.

This chain links TRBV5-4 with TRBJ2-3; 8 bases match TRBD1. Germline CDR1 and CDR2: SGHNT and YYREEE (reference sequence). V dropped 3 bases and J dropped 4; count of bases not matched to a gene: 4. CDR3 length: 14 amino acids. The CDR3 nucleotides read TGTGCCAGCAGCTCGCCAGGGGGCTCAGATACGCAGTATTTT. This gives the protein CASSSPGGSDTQYF.

The chain joins TRBV18 to TRBJ1-4; 8 bases fit TRBD1. The CDR3 has 17 amino acids. The trim removed 3 bases at V and 4 bases at J, leaving 10 bases unmatched. Germline V lookup: CDR1 KGHSH, CDR2 LQKENI. The DNA for the CDR3 is TGTGCCAGCTCACCCCTGCCTATCGGACAGGGTAATGAAAAACTGTTTTTT. This encodes CASSPLPIGQGNEKLFF.

The J gene is TRBJ1-2, the V gene TRBV5-1; 7 bases line up with TRBD1. V lost 0 bases and J lost 2; bases outside the gene matches: 4. CDR3 length: 15 residues. Per germline, CDR1 SGHRS and CDR2 YFSETQ. The CDR3 DNA follows: TGCGCCAGCAGCTTGGTCTTGGGACAGAACTATGGCTACACCTTC. It translates to CASSLVLGQNYGYTF. Using reference TRBV5-1 and TRBJ1-2 for the parts outside the CDR3, the full variable domain is KAGVTQTPRYLIKTRGQQVTLSCSPISGHRSVSWYQQTPGQGLQFLFEYFSETQRNKGNFPGRFSGRQFSNSRSEMNVSTLELGDSALYLCASSLVLGQNYGYTFGSGTRLTVV.

The chain links TRBV2 to TRBJ1-1; weak D call: TRBD1 (5 bases). Germline CDR1 is SNHLY and CDR2 is FYNNEI. V shed 5 bases and J shed 0 bases, with 10 bases lying between them. The CDR3 sequence is 14 residues long. CDR3 DNA: TGTGCCAGCAGTAGGACACTCTTGAACACTGAAGCTTTCTTT. It codes for CASSRTLLNTEAFF.

CDR3 nucleotide sequence: TGTGCCAGCAGCATTAGGGGCAGGGGGTTTTCATCTTTCTCCTACGAGCAGTACTTC. Protein sequence: CASSIRGRGFSSFSYEQYF. The chain employs TRBV13 and TRBJ2-7; 7 nucleotides line up with TRBD1. This CDR3 has 19 residues. Trimming removed 5 bases from V and 0 bases from J; junction bases left unmatched: 19. Germline assignment: CDR1 PRHDT and CDR2 FYEKMQ (reference sequence).

V gene TRBV3-1 (or the pseudogene TRBV3-2) combines with J gene TRBJ1-2; D ambiguous. Between the trimmed V and J ends, which lost 0 bases and 8 bases, there was a span of 16 bases. CDR1 and CDR2 from the germline V gene are LGHDT and YNNKEL (reference sequence). The CDR3 has 15 amino acids. This CDR3 reads CASSQDQKFSPGYTF. CDR3 DNA: TGTGCCAGCAGCCAAGATCAGAAATTTTCTCCCGGCTACACCTTC.

This clone was observed a few times. J is TRBJ1-1 and V is TRBV23-1; 8 bases align to TRBD1. TRBV23-1 is an open reading frame whose function is uncertain. There are 16 residues in the CDR3. V lost 7 bases and J lost 0; bases outside the gene matches: 10. Here the CDR3 reads CASIMDRDVVNTEAFF. CDR3 coding DNA: TGCGCCAGCATCATGGACAGGGATGTCGTGAACACTGAAGCTTTCTTT.

The V call is TRBV7-2, the J call TRBJ2-3, with D possibly being TRBD2 (6 bases). The CDR3 is 14 residues long. With 6 bases removed from V and 2 bases from J, the gap between germline ends came to 12 bases. Germline V gives CDR1 SGHTA, CDR2 FQGNSA. The CDR3 bases are TGTGCCAGCAGACTTGGGACTCTCACAGATACGCAGTATTTT. Protein: CASRLGTLTDTQYF.

CDR3 in DNA: TGTGCCAGCAGTACACCCGGAGATGAGCAGTTCTTC. Protein sequence: CASSTPGDEQFF. The chain joins TRBV27 to TRBJ2-1, with no clear D. Trimming pared 5 bases from V and 8 bases from J, leaving 10 bases between. From germline, CDR1 is MNHEY and CDR2 SMNVEV (reference sequence). The CDR3 length is 12 residues.